This TCR beta chain was identified during a study of blood T cell repertoires in COVID-19. Study overall: Samples representing acute and convalescent COVID-19 were sourced from the United States, Italy and Spain. T cells, B-cell-depleted T cells, or PBMCs supplied cDNA or gDNA.

Original analysis: For nucleated cells, counts were estimated from reference gene primer amplification. Using immunoSEQ multiplex PCR, the repertoire was profiled, and TCRdb retains in-frame clones only, with some absent. That table furnishes V, J and clone size, whereas the DNA furnished D and trimming. The profile shows some 350,000 clones, 90% to 95% of them singletons. Between the trimmed V and J ends, which lost 1 base and 3 bases, there was a span of 7 bases. Germline loops: CDR1 SGHNT, CDR2 YENEEA. CDR3 length equals 14 residues. The sequenced material came from peripheral blood. This sequence originates from a woman in her late teens or twenties who had recovered from COVID-19. This chain connects TRBV11-3 to TRBJ1-3; D gene unclear. The CDR3 protein is CASSLAGDGNTIYF. The CDR3 region has the DNA TGTGCCAGCAGCTTAGCCGGGGATGGAAACACCATATATTTT.